The entry that follows covers one T cell receptor (beta chain) sequence. Its recognized antigen is unknown. The DNA ends 3 residues before the CDR3 does, and the rest of the CDR3 is filled in from the germline J gene. Relative to germline, V is missing 6 bases and J is missing 4 bases, with 18 bases of the junction outside any gene match. From a lookup of the germline V gene (reference sequence), CDR1 and CDR2 are DFQATT and SNEGSKA. There are 17 amino acids in the CDR3, from cysteine to phenylalanine inclusive. The DNA covers only part of the CDR3, 42 bases in frame from base 1. This entry is derived from a study of T cells in women clearing cervical HPV infection (dated 2018 in TCRdb). Regarding the complete study: Cases were roughly 23 women with histologically confirmed HPV16-related CIN3 or worse, including 2 invasive cancers. Since HLA typing was available for only a few women, HLA type could not be ruled out as a confounder. Cases had a median age of 34 years and controls had a median age of 38, with no significant differences in baseline characteristics. The parent cohort enrolled about 9,700 women aged 18 or older in Guanacaste, Costa Rica, in about 1992 to 1995 and followed the women for more than six years. The controls were 25 or so women whose single incident HPV16 infection cleared within 12 months with no development of precancer or cancer. Blood from cases was collected at the visit where the lesion was first found, while blood from controls was collected once the infection could no longer be detected. Among cases, blood sampling came a median of roughly 150 days after lesion detection, with an interquartile range of about 90 to 220 days. Five blinded duplicates per group were added as quality controls, giving some 60 samples: 50 or so participants and 10 replicates. An exploratory proof-of-principle case-control study, nested within the Guanacaste HPV Natural History Study in Costa Rica, was conducted to compare TCR repertoires across cervical HPV16 outcomes. Cases and controls were matched on year of sample collection and on age within five years.

Every participant had a single incident cervical HPV16 infection, and prevalent HPV16 infections were excluded. Cervical HPV DNA was detected by MY09/MY11 PCR, and genotyping was performed by dot-blot hybridization. Approximately 15 mL of heparinized blood was centrifuged, after which the buffy coat was aliquoted, frozen at -30 degrees C, and then stored at -80 degrees C. QIAGEN kits were used to extract genomic DNA from buffy coat specimens. TCR beta CDR3 regions were amplified by multiplex PCR using the immunoSEQ assay from an average of 1200 ng genomic DNA per sample. To correct primer bias, the assay used a complete synthetic TCR repertoire to set an amplification baseline. The amplicons were sequenced using the Illumina platform. The paper's processing steps were these. Sequence errors were corrected by clustering with frequency ratios and a modified nearest-neighbor algorithm, and the sequences were then analyzed in the immunoSEQ Analyzer using IMGT gene definitions. At each rarefaction depth, TCR richness and evenness were averaged across 20 rarefaction repeats, and any sample with fewer sequences than the depth was left out. Wilcoxon rank sum tests with FDR correction were used to compare relative abundances of V, D and J genes between the groups. For the blinded duplicates, the intraclass correlation was over 95% for TCR richness and averaged 76.4% across about 64 gene segments. As stored in TCRdb, this immuneACCESS dataset retains in-frame rearrangements with V and J assigned. A fraction of the clones does not appear; measured against another copy, unresolved V genes explain less than half of the discrepancy, and the remainder lacks a known reason. The V and J calls and the clone size are those of that table, but D and trimming were determined from the DNA. The sample's clone listing holds tens of thousands of clones. 7.5% to 9.5% of the sample lies in the top ten.

The paper's findings and limits, for the study overall: Whether associations preceded infection or resulted from infection could not be shown with the cross-sectional design, and effector/memory subsets and HPV-specific T cells were not isolated. Cases had lower TRBV6-7 relative abundance than controls (about 0.1% versus 0.15%; Bonferroni P = 0.0008). T-cell numbers per sample were unknown, so richness differences could reflect varying T-cell content rather than repertoire biology. Across sequencing depths, CIN3+ cases showed significantly higher TCR repertoire richness than controls, but evenness did not differ between the groups. By combining richness with V gene abundances, random forest classifiers separated cases from controls with an estimated AUC of about 0.82.

The chain couples TRBV20-1 to TRBJ1-3; a stretch of 7 junction bases matches TRBD1. The sample was blood buffy coat. The sequence was collected from a woman aged 18 to 75 with a cervical HPV16 infection that either progressed to CIN3+ or cleared (not recorded which). The CDR3 reads CSAKRQGLGLWGNTIYF. The part of the CDR3 DNA that was read is TGCAGTGCAAAAAGACAGGGACTCGGTTTGTGGGGAAACACC.